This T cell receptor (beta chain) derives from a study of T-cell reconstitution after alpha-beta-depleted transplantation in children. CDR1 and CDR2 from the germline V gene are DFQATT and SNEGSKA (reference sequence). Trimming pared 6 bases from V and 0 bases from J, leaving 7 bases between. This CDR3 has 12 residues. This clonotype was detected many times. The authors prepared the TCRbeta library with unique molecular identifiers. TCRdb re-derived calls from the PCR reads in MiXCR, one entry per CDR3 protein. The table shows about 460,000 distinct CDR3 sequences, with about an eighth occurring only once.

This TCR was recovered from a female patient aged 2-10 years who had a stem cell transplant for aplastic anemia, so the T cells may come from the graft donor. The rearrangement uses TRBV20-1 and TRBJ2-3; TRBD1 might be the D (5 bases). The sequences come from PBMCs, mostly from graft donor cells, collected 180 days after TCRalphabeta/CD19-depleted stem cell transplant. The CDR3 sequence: CSARESTDTQYF. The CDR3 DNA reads TGCAGTGCCAGGGAAAGCACAGATACGCAGTATTTT.